This entry features one TCR beta chain sequence. The antigen is not known. This may come from a read error, since a much larger clone is one base off. This sample was taken from a study of neurological immune-mediated disorders. The CDR3 sequence is 15 residues long. From germline, CDR1 is SGHDT and CDR2 YYEEEE. Each CDR3 protein gets one entry after TCRdb re-called the 5' RACE reads with MiXCR. The sample has more than 45,000 distinct CDR3 sequences, around 3.6% seen once. Findings and limits, study-wide: The expanded clones of different subjects shared no CDR3 amino acid sequences (suggesting private repertoires in all groups). In multiple sclerosis patients, the repertoire cluster was unrelated to clinical or MRI findings. One related-CDR3 cluster, which may be a signature, held the repertoires of 18 of 34 multiple sclerosis patients after phylogenetic grouping.

Sequenced: PBMCs. The TCR sequence derives from a man aged 30 to 39 with multiple sclerosis. The rearrangement links TRBV5-6 to TRBJ2-2; D possibly corresponds to TRBD2 (6 bases). The CDR3 region is CVSSSGLTNTGELFF. Here the CDR3 DNA reads TGTGTCAGCAGCTCGGGACTGACGAACACCGGGGAGCTGTTTTTT. Full variable domain (missing parts from reference TRBV5-6 and TRBJ2-2): DAGVTQSPTHLIKTRGQQVTLRCSPKSGHDTVSWYQQALGQGPQFIFQYYEEEERQRGNFPDRFSGHQFPNYSSELNVNALLLGDSALYLCVSSSGLTNTGELFFGEGSRLTVL.